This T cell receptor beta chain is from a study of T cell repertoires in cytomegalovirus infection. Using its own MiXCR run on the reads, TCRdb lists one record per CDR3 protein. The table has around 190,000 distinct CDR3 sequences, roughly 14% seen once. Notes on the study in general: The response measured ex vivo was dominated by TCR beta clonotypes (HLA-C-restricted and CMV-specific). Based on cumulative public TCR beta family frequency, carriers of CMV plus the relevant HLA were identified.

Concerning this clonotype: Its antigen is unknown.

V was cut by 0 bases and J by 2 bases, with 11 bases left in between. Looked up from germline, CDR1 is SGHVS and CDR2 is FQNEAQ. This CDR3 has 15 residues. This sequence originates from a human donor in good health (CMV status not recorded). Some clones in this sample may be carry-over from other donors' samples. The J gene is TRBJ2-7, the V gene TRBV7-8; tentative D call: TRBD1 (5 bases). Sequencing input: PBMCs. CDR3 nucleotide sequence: TGTGCCAGCAGCTTAGCGGTGCAGGGTGCCTACGAGCAGTACTTC. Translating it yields CASSLAVQGAYEQYF.